The 26 T cell receptor beta chains presented below share a single source sample, sequenced in a study of T cell responses to AZD1222 COVID-19 vaccine. Produced via immunoSEQ multiplex PCR; TCRdb's table is partial and in-frame only. The table lists roughly 140,000 clones, roughly 92% of them singletons. Sequences were derived from peripheral blood, sampled on day 0 of AZD1222 vaccination. The receptors here all came from an adult in good health.

This clone was picked up one time. This sequence joins TRBV15 and TRBJ1-5; 9 nucleotides align to TRBD1. V shed 2 bases, J shed 5 bases, and the junction held 4 bases outside the gene matches. Germline loops: CDR1 LNHNV, CDR2 YYDKDF (reference sequence). The CDR3 contains 15 residues. CDR3 region: CATSRRTGDDQPQHF. CDR3 bases: TGTGCCACCAGCAGACGGACAGGGGACGATCAGCCCCAGCATTTT.

The chain combines TRBV7-9 with TRBJ1-5; D is perhaps TRBD1 (5 bases). In germline, CDR1 is SEHNR, CDR2 FQNEAQ (reference sequence). The CDR3 is made up of 14 amino acids. Deletions cut 1 base from V and 7 bases from J, with 11 bases between. For the CDR3, the DNA is TGTGCCAGCAGCTTAGGGGGGGTGAGGCAGCCCCAGCATTTT. The encoded protein is CASSLGGVRQPQHF.

The chain recombines TRBV5-6 with TRBJ2-1; D unclear. With 2 bases removed from V and 0 bases from J, the gap between germline ends came to 9 bases. Germline assignment: CDR1 SGHDT and CDR2 YYEEEE. The CDR3 is 15 amino acids. CDR3 sequence: CASSFGSSSYNEQFF. The CDR3 bases are TGTGCCAGCAGCTTCGGGTCAAGCTCCTACAATGAGCAGTTCTTC.

This chain links TRBV5-1 with TRBJ1-1; D remains unclear. With 1 base removed from V and 3 bases from J, the gap between germline ends came to 10 bases. The CDR3 loop spans 14 amino acids. CDR1 and CDR2 (germline): SGHRS, YFSETQ. Here the CDR3 DNA reads TGCGCCAGCAGCTTGTGGGGAGTGGACACTGAAGCTTTCTTT. Its translation is CASSLWGVDTEAFF.

As regards this clone: At one boundary the junction diverges from the germline segment, which might be a read error. This chain links TRBV7-2 with TRBJ1-1; D is undetermined. The CDR3 is made up of 13 amino acids. Germline V gene sequence: CDR1 SGHTA, CDR2 FQGNSA. CDR3 residues: CASSLALPTPLTF. Written as DNA, the CDR3 is TGTGCCAGCAGCTTAGCGCTCCCTACCCCTCTCACCTTT.

This clone was seen only once. This chain joins TRBV7-3 and TRBJ1-1, with TRBD1 identical over 7 bases. V lost 4 bases and J lost 6; bases outside the gene matches: 5. The CDR3 extends over 13 amino acids. Germline loops: CDR1 SGHTA, CDR2 FQGTGA. The CDR3, as DNA: TGTGCCAGCAGCTCCCGACAGGGCGCTGAAGCTTTCTTT. Translation: CASSSRQGAEAFF.

The genes are TRBV27 and TRBJ2-1; a weak D match, TRBD1 (7 bases). CDR1 is MNHEY, CDR2 SMNVEV, per germline (reference sequence). The V and J ends lost 7 bases and 4 bases respectively, with 14 bases between them. The CDR3 has 14 residues. CDR3 residues: CASTPTGTYNEQFF. The CDR3, as DNA: TGTGCCAGCACCCCGACAGGGACTTACAATGAGCAGTTCTTC.

The chain couples TRBV6-1 to TRBJ2-1; 10 bases align to TRBD1. Trimming cost V 4 bases and J 6 bases; bases outside gene matches: 12. The CDR3 loop spans 17 amino acids. Germline V gene sequence: CDR1 MNHNS, CDR2 SASEGT. The CDR3 is CASSGPRQGALGNEQFF. The DNA of the CDR3 is TGTGCCAGCAGTGGACCGAGACAGGGGGCGCTGGGCAATGAGCAGTTCTTC.

The chain employs TRBV27 and TRBJ2-2, with no clear D. This CDR3 has 16 amino acids. V gave up 2 bases and J gave up 5 bases, with 15 bases separating them. The germline V gene has CDR1 MNHEY and CDR2 SMNVEV (reference sequence). This CDR3 is CASSLGPTLNTGELFF. The CDR3, as DNA: TGTGCCAGCAGTTTAGGACCCACCCTAAATACCGGGGAGCTGTTTTTT.

A note on this clone: A much larger clone differs from this one at a single base, so this may be a read error. The chain links TRBV9 to TRBJ1-1; D ambiguous. Trimming removed 0 bases at V and 1 base at J, with 4 bases between. CDR1 is SGDLS, CDR2 YYNGEE, per germline. The CDR3 spans 13 residues. The DNA for the CDR3 is TGTGCCAGCAGCGTAGGGTGGAACACTGAAGCTTTCTTT. This codes for CASSVGWNTEAFF.

This sequence joins TRBV7-9 and TRBJ2-1; D gene unclear. Trimming cost V 1 base and J 0 bases, with 4 bases left between them. The CDR3 has 14 amino acids. Germline assignment: CDR1 SEHNR and CDR2 FQNEAQ (reference sequence). For the CDR3, the DNA is TGTGCCAGCAGCTTAGTCGGCTCCTACAATGAGCAGTTCTTC. Translating gives CASSLVGSYNEQFF.

The chain links TRBV5-6 to TRBJ2-3; 9 bases agree with TRBD1. The germline CDR1 and CDR2 sequences are SGHDT and YYEEEE. V shed 4 bases, J shed 1 base, and the junction held 4 bases outside the gene matches. CDR3 length: 15 amino acids. CDR3: CASSRTGVRTDTQYF. The CDR3 DNA follows: TGTGCCAGCAGCCGGACAGGGGTGCGCACAGATACGCAGTATTTT.

The chain recombines TRBV11-2 with TRBJ2-5; D remains unclear. The CDR3 has 14 residues. V was trimmed by 5 bases and J by 0 bases, leaving 10 bases between them. Germline values: CDR1 SGHAT, CDR2 FQNNGV. CDR3 sequence: CASSADLYQETQYF. The CDR3 DNA is TGTGCCAGCAGCGCGGATTTGTACCAAGAGACCCAGTACTTC. The whole variable domain, remainder taken from reference TRBV11-2 and TRBJ2-5, is EAGVAQSPRYKIIEKRQSVAFWCNPISGHATLYWYQQILGQGPKLLIQFQNNGVVDDSQLPKDRFSAERLKGVDSTLKIQPAKLEDSAVYLCASSADLYQETQYFGPGTRLLVL.

CDR3 amino acids: CSAAGPDTQYF. The CDR3 region has the DNA TGCAGTGCAGCAGGACCAGATACGCAGTATTTT. The rearrangement joins TRBV20-1 to TRBJ2-3; D call uncertain. The CDR3 consists of 11 residues. With 6 bases removed from V and 4 bases from J, the gap between germline ends came to 8 bases. The germline V gene has CDR1 DFQATT and CDR2 SNEGSKA (reference sequence).

The chain couples TRBV19 to TRBJ1-5; the D gene is possibly TRBD1 (6 bases). From germline, CDR1 is LNHDA and CDR2 SQIVND (reference sequence). V lost 4 bases and J lost 0, with 13 bases in between. This CDR3 region has 16 residues. CDR3 nucleotide sequence: TGTGCCAGTAGTAAAGGACAGTGGGATAGCAATCAGCCCCAGCATTTT. It encodes CASSKGQWDSNQPQHF. The full variable domain, its missing parts supplied by reference TRBV19 and TRBJ1-5, is DGGITQSPKYLFRKEGQNVTLSCEQNLNHDAMYWYRQDPGQGLRLIYYSQIVNDFQKGDIAEGYSVSREKKESFPLTVTSAQKNPTAFYLCASSKGQWDSNQPQHFGDGTRLSIL.

This clone appeared a single time. V usage is TRBV4-2 and J usage is TRBJ2-5; D is possibly TRBD1 or TRBD2 (5 bases each). This CDR3 is built from 15 residues. Between the trimmed V and J ends, which lost 2 bases and 5 bases, there was a span of 15 bases. Per the germline V gene, CDR1 is LGHNA and CDR2 is YNFKEQ. DNA for the CDR3: TGTGCCAGCAGCCAAAGAGGGACGCCTGGCGAGACCCAGTACTTC. Translated: CASSQRGTPGETQYF.

V and J are TRBV5-5 and TRBJ1-1; a weak D match, TRBD1 (6 bases). The CDR3 length is 16 residues. The germline CDR1 and CDR2 sequences are SGHKS and YYEKEE (reference sequence). The V end lost 1 base, the J end lost 4 bases, and 17 bases lay between the germline ends. Here the CDR3 reads CASSLISGGRGTEAFF. The CDR3 bases are TGTGCCAGCAGCTTGATAAGTGGGGGCCGGGGCACTGAAGCTTTCTTT.

This sequence joins TRBV7-8 and TRBJ2-1, with TRBD1 matching over 9 bases. There are 17 residues in the CDR3. Germline V gene data show CDR1 as SGHVS and CDR2 as FQNEAQ. V shed 5 bases and J 4 bases; nucleotides not matched to a gene: 12. The CDR3 region has the DNA TGTGCCAGCAGCCCCCTAGTAGGGGACAGGGATTACAATGAGCAGTTCTTC. It codes for CASSPLVGDRDYNEQFF.

The chain employs TRBV5-1 and TRBJ1-1, with 7 positions matching TRBD1. Germline V gene data show CDR1 as SGHRS and CDR2 as YFSETQ. With V trimmed by 2 bases and J by 5 bases, 9 bases remained unmatched. The CDR3 totals 15 residues. The CDR3, as DNA: TGCGCCAGCAGCTTCCAGACAGGGCTCGGAACTGAAGCTTTCTTT. Translation: CASSFQTGLGTEAFF.

The chain joins TRBV5-1 to TRBJ1-3, with D maybe TRBD1 (5 bases). Germline CDR1 SGHRS, CDR2 YFSETQ. Trimming took 7 bases from V and 5 from J, leaving 19 bases between them. The CDR3 contains 15 residues. This CDR3 reads CASAPGAQQRNTIYF. The CDR3 DNA is TGCGCCAGCGCCCCTGGGGCCCAGCAGAGAAACACCATATATTTT.

The chain combines TRBV2 with TRBJ2-1; D perhaps matches TRBD2 (6 bases). Trimming removed 8 bases at V and 0 bases at J, with 14 bases between. Germline CDR1 is SNHLY and CDR2 is FYNNEI. The CDR3 length is 15 residues. CDR3 loop: CASGDSSSSYNEQFF. The CDR3 region has the DNA TGTGCCAGCGGGGACTCCTCGAGCTCCTACAATGAGCAGTTCTTC.

This clone was counted a single time. The gene calls are TRBV19 and TRBJ2-7; D might be TRBD1 (5 bases). Trimming left V 0 bases short and J 2 bases short, with 11 bases between. The CDR3 has 15 amino acids. CDR1 and CDR2 from the germline V gene are LNHDA and SQIVND (reference sequence). CDR3 sequence: CASSIDLRGTYEQYF. The CDR3 nucleotides read TGTGCCAGTAGTATAGATCTTAGGGGTACCTACGAGCAGTACTTC. Supplemented by reference TRBV19 and TRBJ2-7, the full variable domain reads DGGITQSPKYLFRKEGQNVTLSCEQNLNHDAMYWYRQDPGQGLRLIYYSQIVNDFQKGDIAEGYSVSREKKESFPLTVTSAQKNPTAFYLCASSIDLRGTYEQYFGPGTRLTVT.

This rearrangement joins TRBV5-5 to TRBJ2-4; 10 nucleotides line up with TRBD1. J lost 3 bases, V lost 5 bases, and 8 bases had no gene match. The CDR3 extends over 16 amino acids. Germline V gene lookup returns CDR1 SGHKS and CDR2 YYEKEE (reference sequence). CDR3 region: CASRTGQGGIKNIQYF. The CDR3 DNA follows: TGTGCCAGCAGGACAGGACAGGGGGGCATCAAAAACATTCAGTACTTC.

V and J are TRBV5-1 and TRBJ2-3; D possibly corresponds to TRBD1 (5 bases). The CDR3 consists of 14 residues. Germline V lookup: CDR1 SGHRS, CDR2 YFSETQ. V was pared by 1 base and J by 1 base, with 7 bases between. The CDR3 DNA reads as TGCGCCAGCAGCTTGTTAGGGGGCACAGATACGCAGTATTTT. Translating it yields CASSLLGGTDTQYF.

The rearrangement uses TRBV18 and TRBJ1-4; D possibly corresponds to TRBD1 (5 bases). The CDR3 covers 15 residues. From germline, CDR1 is KGHSH and CDR2 LQKENI. V was pared by 2 bases and J by 8 bases, with 15 bases between. CDR3 bases: TGTGCCAGCTCACCAATACGGGACGACGGGGAAAAACTGTTTTTT. This codes for CASSPIRDDGEKLFF.

V gene TRBV4-1 combines with J gene TRBJ2-1; TRBD2 aligns across 14 bases. The V and J ends lost 5 bases and 8 bases, in that order; junction bases with no gene match: 5. Germline CDR1 reads MGHRA; CDR2 reads YSYEKL. The CDR3 has 15 residues. CDR3 region: CASSKTSGRGDEQFF. CDR3 nucleotide sequence: TGCGCCAGCAGCAAGACTAGCGGGAGGGGGGATGAGCAGTTCTTC.